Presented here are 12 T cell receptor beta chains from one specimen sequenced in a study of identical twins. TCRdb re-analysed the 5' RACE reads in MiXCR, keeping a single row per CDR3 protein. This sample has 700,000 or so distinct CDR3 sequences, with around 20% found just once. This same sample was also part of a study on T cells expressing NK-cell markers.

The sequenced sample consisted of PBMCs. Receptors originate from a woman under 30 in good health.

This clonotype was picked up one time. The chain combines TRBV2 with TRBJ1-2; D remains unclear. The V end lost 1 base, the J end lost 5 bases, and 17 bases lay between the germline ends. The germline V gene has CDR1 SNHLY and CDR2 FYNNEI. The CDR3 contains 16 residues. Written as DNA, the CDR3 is TGTGCCAGCAGTGAAGATGTCGGCGTCGGAACGTATGGCTACACCTTC. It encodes CASSEDVGVGTYGYTF.

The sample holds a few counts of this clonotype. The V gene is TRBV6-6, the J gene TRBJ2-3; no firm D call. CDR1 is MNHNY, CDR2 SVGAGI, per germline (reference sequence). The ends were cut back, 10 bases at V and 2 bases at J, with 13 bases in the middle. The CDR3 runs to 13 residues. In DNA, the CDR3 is TGTGCCACTCGTGACCGAACCACAGATACGCAGTATTTT. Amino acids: CATRDRTTDTQYF.

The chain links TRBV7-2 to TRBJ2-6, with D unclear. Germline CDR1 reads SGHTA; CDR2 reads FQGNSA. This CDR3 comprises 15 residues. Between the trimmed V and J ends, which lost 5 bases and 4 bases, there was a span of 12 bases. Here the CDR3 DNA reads TGTGCCAGCAGCCAGCAGATTCTAGGGGCCAACGTCCTGACTTTC. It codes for CASSQQILGANVLTF. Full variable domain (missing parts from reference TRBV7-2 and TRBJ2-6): GAGVSQSPSNKVTEKGKDVELRCDPISGHTALYWYRQSLGQGLEFLIYFQGNSAPDKSGLPSDRFSAERTGGSVSTLTIQRTQQEDSAVYLCASSQQILGANVLTFGAGSRLTVL.

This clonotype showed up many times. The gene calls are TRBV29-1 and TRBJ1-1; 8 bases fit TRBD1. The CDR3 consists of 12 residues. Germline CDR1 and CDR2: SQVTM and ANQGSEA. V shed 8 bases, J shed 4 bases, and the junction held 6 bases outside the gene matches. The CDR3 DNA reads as TGCAGCACGACAGGGGCTGGCACTGAAGCTTTCTTT. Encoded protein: CSTTGAGTEAFF. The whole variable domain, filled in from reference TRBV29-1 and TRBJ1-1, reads SAVISQKPSRDICQRGTSLTIQCQVDSQVTMMFWYRQQPGQSLTLIATANQGSEATYESGFVIDKFPISRPNLTFSTLTVSNMSPEDSSIYLCSTTGAGTEAFFGQGTRLTVV.

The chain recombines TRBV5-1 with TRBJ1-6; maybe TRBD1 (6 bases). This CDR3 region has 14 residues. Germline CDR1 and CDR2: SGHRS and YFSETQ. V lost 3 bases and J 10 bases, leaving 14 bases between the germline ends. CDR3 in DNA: TGCGCCAGCAGCTCCGGGACAAGGGGCTCACCCCTCCACTTT. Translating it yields CASSSGTRGSPLHF.

CDR3 DNA sequence: TGTGCCAGCAGTTTTGCCAGCGTACGTGCAGATACGCAGTATTTT. As protein: CASSFASVRADTQYF. The J gene is TRBJ2-3, the V gene TRBV12-3 or TRBV12-4; unclear D gene. The V end was cut by 3 bases, the J end by 4 bases, with 14 bases between. The CDR3 covers 15 residues.

The CDR3 bases are TGTGCCAGCAGCGTCAGGGATACTAACTATGGCTACACCTTC. As protein: CASSVRDTNYGYTF. The J gene is TRBJ1-2, the V gene TRBV9, with D tentatively TRBD1 (5 bases). V gave up 2 bases and J gave up 0 bases, with 8 bases separating them. The germline gives CDR1 SGDLS, CDR2 YYNGEE. The CDR3 has 14 residues.

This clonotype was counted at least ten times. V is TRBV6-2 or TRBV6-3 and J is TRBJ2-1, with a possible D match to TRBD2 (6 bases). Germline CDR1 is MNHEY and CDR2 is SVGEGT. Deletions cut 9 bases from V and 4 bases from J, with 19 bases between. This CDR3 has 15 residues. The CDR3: CASRKHGSLYNEQFF. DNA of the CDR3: TGTGCCAGTAGGAAACACGGGAGTCTATACAATGAGCAGTTCTTC.

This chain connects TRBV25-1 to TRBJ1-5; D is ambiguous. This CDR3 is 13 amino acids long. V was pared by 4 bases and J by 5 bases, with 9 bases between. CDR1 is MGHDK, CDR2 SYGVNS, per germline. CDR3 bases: TGTGCCAGCAGTGGGGAGTCCCATCAGCCCCAGCATTTT. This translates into CASSGESHQPQHF.

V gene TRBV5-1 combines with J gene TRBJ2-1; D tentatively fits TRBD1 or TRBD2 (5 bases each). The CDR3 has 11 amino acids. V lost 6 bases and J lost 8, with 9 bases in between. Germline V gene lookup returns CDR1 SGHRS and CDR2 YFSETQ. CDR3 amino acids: CASNTGHEQFF. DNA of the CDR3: TGCGCCAGCAATACGGGGCATGAGCAGTTCTTC.

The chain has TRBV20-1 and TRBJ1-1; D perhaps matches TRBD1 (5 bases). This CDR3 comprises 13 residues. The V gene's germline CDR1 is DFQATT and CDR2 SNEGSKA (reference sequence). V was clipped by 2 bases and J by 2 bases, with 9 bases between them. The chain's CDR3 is CSARQGINTEAFF. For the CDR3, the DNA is TGCAGTGCTAGACAGGGAATCAACACTGAAGCTTTCTTT.

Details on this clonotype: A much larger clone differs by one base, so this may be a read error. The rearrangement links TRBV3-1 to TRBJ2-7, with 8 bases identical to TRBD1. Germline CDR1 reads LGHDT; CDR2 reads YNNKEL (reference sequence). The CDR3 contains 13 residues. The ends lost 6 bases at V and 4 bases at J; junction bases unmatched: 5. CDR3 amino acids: CASSRQGKYEQYF. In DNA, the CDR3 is TGTGCCAGCAGTCGACAGGGGAAGTACGAGCAGTACTTC.